These 14 T cell receptor beta chains originate from one sample sequenced in a study of cytomegalovirus exposure and HLA in healthy donors (dated by TCRdb to about 2017). Libraries came from the immunoSEQ multiplex PCR assay. For the multiplex PCR, a mixture combining 60 forward primers for TCR Vbeta segments and 13 reverse primers for TCR Jbeta segments was used. The table was pulled from immuneACCESS by TCRdb, which kept in-frame rearrangements only. Such tables lose some clones; where checked, under half of the loss comes from unresolved V genes, and the rest has no known cause. This sample comprises about 160,000 clones, around 80% of them detected only once. The ten largest clones capture about 6.8% of the sample. The sequencing input was PBMCs. Receptors were obtained from a man aged 45-60 years in good health and CMV-seropositive.

The chain employs TRBV5-1 and TRBJ1-4; possibly TRBD1 for D (6 bases). Germline V gene data show CDR1 as SGHRS and CDR2 as YFSETQ. V was shortened by 4 bases and J by 4 bases, with 17 bases between the two germline ends. This CDR3 has 16 residues. The chain's CDR3 is CASSNGGPAVNEKLFF. CDR3 DNA: TGCGCCAGCAGCAACGGGGGGCCCGCCGTTAATGAAAAACTGTTTTTT.

This chain links TRBV11-2 with TRBJ2-7, with TRBD1 matching 8 bases. V lost 5 bases and J lost 5; bases outside the gene matches: 17. CDR3 size: 17 residues. CDR1 is SGHAT and CDR2 is FQNNGV in the germline V gene. CDR3 sequence reads: CASSNFGAGQGADEQYF. CDR3 sequence (DNA): TGTGCCAGCAGCAATTTTGGGGCCGGGCAGGGGGCTGACGAGCAGTACTTC.

The chain joins TRBV14 to TRBJ2-1; 11 nucleotides align to TRBD2. J was trimmed by 7 bases and V by 2 bases; bases with no gene match: 25. CDR1 and CDR2 (germline): SGHDN, FVKESK. This CDR3 region has 22 residues. CDR3 bases: TGTGCCAGCAGCCAATTTGTAACCCCGGGACTAGCGGACCATGGCCCATGGAATGAGCAGTTCTTC. Its translation: CASSQFVTPGLADHGPWNEQFF.

The rearrangement joins TRBV11-3 to TRBJ2-3; 8 nucleotides line up with TRBD1. V lost 1 base to trimming and J lost 9 bases; unmatched junction nucleotides: 3. Germline CDR1 reads SGHNT; CDR2 reads YENEEA. The CDR3 contains 13 residues. CDR3 region: CASSLARQGTQYF. In DNA form, the CDR3 reads TGTGCCAGCAGCTTAGCCCGACAGGGGACGCAGTATTTT.

This chain connects TRBV5-4 to TRBJ1-1; TRBD1 matches 9 bases. J lost 4 bases, V lost 4 bases, and 8 bases had no gene match. CDR1 is SGHNT and CDR2 is YYREEE in the germline V gene (reference sequence). The CDR3 contains 15 residues. CDR3 in amino acids: CASSTPTGGRTEAFF. CDR3 nucleotides: TGTGCCAGCAGCACCCCGACAGGGGGGCGCACTGAAGCTTTCTTT.

The chain combines TRBV29-1 with TRBJ2-7, with a tentative D call TRBD2 (6 bases). This CDR3 has 13 amino acids. V was cut by 5 bases and J by 6 bases, with 17 bases left in between. The V gene's germline CDR1 is SQVTM and CDR2 ANQGSEA. CDR3: CSVSWRESVEQYF. Here the CDR3 DNA reads TGCAGCGTTTCCTGGCGGGAATCGGTCGAGCAGTACTTC.

The genes are TRBV18 and TRBJ1-1; TRBD1 is a possible D gene (6 bases). Germline loops: CDR1 KGHSH, CDR2 LQKENI. The CDR3 is made up of 14 amino acids. V was pared by 2 bases and J by 4 bases, with 11 bases between. CDR3 DNA: TGTGCCAGCTCACCAAGGGGCAGGGGCACTGAAGCTTTCTTT. Translated: CASSPRGRGTEAFF.

For the CDR3, the DNA is TGTGCCAGCAGCTTCACAGGAGGGTATGGCTACACCTTC. This translates into CASSFTGGYGYTF. J is TRBJ1-2 and V is TRBV5-6; maybe TRBD1 (5 bases). V lost 2 bases and J lost 5, with 10 bases in between. The CDR3 extends over 13 amino acids. The germline V gene has CDR1 SGHDT and CDR2 YYEEEE.

J is TRBJ1-1 and V is TRBV29-1, with 8 bases fitting TRBD1. The ends lost 7 bases at V and 6 bases at J; junction bases unmatched: 13. Per germline, CDR1 SQVTM and CDR2 ANQGSEA. The CDR3 is made up of 14 amino acids. The CDR3 nucleotides are TGCAGCGCCGGGCGGACAGGGAGAATGGCTGAAGCTTTCTTT. Residues: CSAGRTGRMAEAFF.

J is TRBJ1-2 and V is TRBV29-1; 7 nucleotides line up with TRBD1. The V gene end was trimmed by 8 bases and the J gene end by 7 bases; junction bases not matched to a gene: 10. CDR3 length: 12 residues. The V gene's germline CDR1 is SQVTM and CDR2 ANQGSEA. The CDR3 region is CSSIGDRAGYTF. The CDR3 DNA reads as TGCAGCTCCATCGGAGACAGGGCTGGCTACACCTTC.

The CDR3 DNA follows: TGTGCCAGCAGTGAAGGGACAAATAGCAATCAGCCCCAGCATTTT. Protein: CASSEGTNSNQPQHF. The rearrangement uses TRBV2 and TRBJ1-5; TRBD1 is a possible D gene (5 bases). Germline V lookup: CDR1 SNHLY, CDR2 FYNNEI. This CDR3 is built from 15 residues. Trimming cost V 1 base and J 0 bases, with 7 bases left between them.

This clone occurred once. V and J are TRBV2 and TRBJ1-2, with D possibly TRBD1 on 5 matching bases. This CDR3 comprises 15 residues. Deletions cut 1 base from V and 6 bases from J, with 15 bases between. Germline CDR1 reads SNHLY; CDR2 reads FYNNEI. CDR3 DNA sequence: TGTGCCAGCAGTGAAGACTGGGGGGAGGAGGATGGCTACACCTTC. This translates into CASSEDWGEEDGYTF.

The chain carries TRBV18 and TRBJ1-2; 12 nucleotides match TRBD1. Trimming removed 2 bases from V and 12 bases from J; junction bases left unmatched: 7. Germline CDR1 is KGHSH and CDR2 is LQKENI. CDR3 size: 14 residues. CDR3 protein: CASSPGTGGGGHTF. For the CDR3, the DNA is TGTGCCAGCTCACCAGGGACAGGGGGCGGTGGACACACCTTC.

CDR3 amino acids: CAISGLANTGELFF. CDR3 coding DNA: TGTGCCATCAGTGGACTAGCGAACACCGGGGAGCTGTTTTTT. V usage is TRBV10-3 and J usage is TRBJ2-2, with D perhaps matching TRBD2 (6 bases). Looked up from germline, CDR1 is ENHRY and CDR2 is SYGVKD. V dropped 4 bases and J dropped 0 bases, with 6 bases sitting between them. This CDR3 contains 14 residues.